A single sample gave rise to the 21 T cell receptor beta chains below, sequenced in a study of cytomegalovirus exposure and HLA in healthy donors. The PCR used 60 Vbeta and 13 Jbeta primers. Measured with immunoSEQ multiplex PCR; TCRdb has only the in-frame clones, and not every one. Here the sample spans some 160,000 clones, approximately 78% being singletons. Source material: PBMCs. These receptor sequences come from a male donor in good health and CMV-seropositive.

This chain joins TRBV7-6 and TRBJ2-7, with a weak D call TRBD2 (5 bases). Trimming shortened V by 1 base and J by 3 bases, and 10 bases separated the two germline ends. There are 14 residues in the CDR3. CDR1 is SGHVS, CDR2 FNYEAQ, per germline. The CDR3: CASSLGPGSYEQYF. The CDR3 DNA sequence: TGTGCCAGCAGCTTAGGGCCTGGGAGCTACGAGCAGTACTTC.

This chain joins TRBV5-1 and TRBJ2-7, with 10 bases lining up with TRBD1. This CDR3 region has 14 residues. Per the germline V gene, CDR1 is SGHRS and CDR2 is YFSETQ. V lost 3 bases, J lost 5 bases, and 5 bases stayed unmatched. For the CDR3, the DNA is TGCGCCAGCAGCTGGGGACAGGGGTTCGACGAGCAGTACTTC. Encoded protein: CASSWGQGFDEQYF.

Only a few counts were recorded for this clone. This rearrangement joins TRBV30 to TRBJ2-1; D is possibly TRBD2 (5 bases). In germline, CDR1 is GTSNPN, CDR2 SVGIG (reference sequence). The CDR3 runs 15 residues. V was clipped by 2 bases and J by 4 bases, with 15 bases between them. The CDR3 sequence is CAWSPPAEIYNEQFF. The CDR3 DNA follows: TGTGCCTGGAGTCCTCCAGCGGAGATTTACAATGAGCAGTTCTTC.

This chain links TRBV30 with TRBJ2-3, with 9 nucleotides matching TRBD2. Germline V CDR1 and CDR2: GTSNPN, SVGIG (reference sequence). The CDR3 has 17 residues. The V segment lost 0 bases and the J segment 7 bases; nucleotides outside the gene matches: 14. As DNA, the CDR3 is TGTGCCTGGAGTGTACTCAGCGGGGGGCGGTCCAGGTATACGCAGTATTTT. It specifies CAWSVLSGGRSRYTQYF.

This chain links TRBV6-5 with TRBJ2-7, with D possibly being TRBD2 (6 bases). CDR3 length: 15 amino acids. The V gene's germline CDR1 is MNHEY and CDR2 SVGAGI. V lost 6 bases and J 2 bases, leaving 17 bases between the germline ends. The CDR3 DNA follows: TGTGCCAGCAGACCACGGCGGGACTCCACCTACGAGCAGTACTTC. Protein: CASRPRRDSTYEQYF.

The V and J genes are TRBV28 and TRBJ2-7; no reliable D call. Per germline, CDR1 MDHEN and CDR2 SYDVKM. The CDR3 runs to 13 residues. V was shortened by 5 bases and J by 5 bases, with 13 bases between the two germline ends. As DNA, the CDR3 is TGTGCCAGCAGTCCCGCGGTGGGTGACGAGCAGTACTTC. It is translated as CASSPAVGDEQYF. Combining the CDR3 with reference TRBV28 and TRBJ2-7 gives the whole variable domain DVKVTQSSRYLVKRTGEKVFLECVQDMDHENMFWYRQDPGLGLRLIYFSYDVKMKEKGDIPEGYSVSREKKERFSLILESASTNQTSMYLCASSPAVGDEQYFGPGTRLTVT.

The chain uses TRBV7-2 and TRBJ2-2, with 9 nucleotides matching TRBD1. This CDR3 comprises 18 residues. V dropped 4 bases and J dropped 1; count of bases not matched to a gene: 10. Per the germline V gene, CDR1 is SGHTA and CDR2 is FQGNSA. The CDR3 coding sequence is TGTGCCAGCAGCTCTCCAGACAGGGGGAGGGTGAACACCGGGGAGCTGTTTTTT. Amino acid sequence: CASSSPDRGRVNTGELFF. The whole variable domain, filled in from reference TRBV7-2 and TRBJ2-2, reads GAGVSQSPSNKVTEKGKDVELRCDPISGHTALYWYRQSLGQGLEFLIYFQGNSAPDKSGLPSDRFSAERTGGSVSTLTIQRTQQEDSAVYLCASSSPDRGRVNTGELFFGEGSRLTVL.

The chain employs TRBV5-1 and TRBJ1-2; D might be TRBD1 (5 bases). Germline V gene lookup returns CDR1 SGHRS and CDR2 YFSETQ. The CDR3 is made up of 15 amino acids. V shed 5 bases and J shed 0 bases, with 14 bases lying between them. The CDR3 sequence is CASSHGGVANYGYTF. CDR3 coding DNA: TGCGCCAGCAGTCATGGGGGGGTGGCTAACTATGGCTACACCTTC.

This clone was recorded a few times. The V and J genes are TRBV9 and TRBJ2-2; 12 nucleotides match TRBD2. The germline gives CDR1 SGDLS, CDR2 YYNGEE. The CDR3 extends over 16 amino acids. The junction had 5 bases not matched to a gene; V was cut back by 4 bases and J by 4 bases. The CDR3 coding sequence is TGTGCCAGCAGCCCCCGACTAGCGGGGGTCACCGGGGAGCTGTTTTTT. It yields the protein CASSPRLAGVTGELFF. Full variable domain (rest looked up from reference TRBV9 and TRBJ2-2): DSGVTQTPKHLITATGQRVTLRCSPRSGDLSVYWYQQSLDQGLQFLIQYYNGEERAKGNILERFSAQQFPDLHSELNLSSLELGDSALYFCASSPRLAGVTGELFFGEGSRLTVL.

The chain uses TRBV27 and TRBJ1-2; TRBD1 matches 9 bases. After removal of 2 bases from V and 0 bases from J, the junction contained 16 bases not matched to a gene. The CDR3 covers 20 residues. Germline CDR1 MNHEY, CDR2 SMNVEV (reference sequence). CDR3 region: CASSLEGQGLLDGSNYGYTF. The CDR3 region has the DNA TGTGCCAGCAGTTTAGAGGGACAGGGTTTACTAGACGGCTCTAACTATGGCTACACCTTC.

The chain is built from TRBV6-5 and TRBJ1-2; no firm D call. This CDR3 has 15 residues. Germline V gives CDR1 MNHEY, CDR2 SVGAGI. Trimming removed 7 bases at V and 0 bases at J, with 15 bases between. This chain's CDR3 is CASTPTYRTNYGYTF. The CDR3 region has the DNA TGTGCCAGCACCCCAACTTACAGAACTAACTATGGCTACACCTTC.

V usage is TRBV29-1 and J usage is TRBJ1-2; no clear D gene. The V gene's germline CDR1 is SQVTM and CDR2 ANQGSEA. Trimming cost V 8 bases and J 4 bases, with 23 bases left between them. This CDR3 has 15 amino acids. The CDR3 sequence: CSSRLGGRPAYGYTF. Written as DNA, the CDR3 is TGCAGCTCACGATTGGGCGGGAGGCCTGCCTATGGCTACACCTTC.

This rearrangement joins TRBV6-5 to TRBJ2-7; 11 bases fit TRBD2. The trim removed 4 bases at V and 3 bases at J, leaving 5 bases unmatched. The CDR3 totals 15 residues. The germline gives CDR1 MNHEY, CDR2 SVGAGI. The CDR3: CASSSLAGAHYEQYF. CDR3 DNA: TGTGCCAGCAGTTCACTAGCGGGGGCACACTACGAGCAGTACTTC.

The chain joins TRBV28 to TRBJ1-2, with D uncertain. Trimming shortened V by 6 bases and J by 6 bases, and 11 bases separated the two germline ends. Germline V gene sequence: CDR1 MDHEN, CDR2 SYDVKM. The CDR3 covers 12 residues. The CDR3 is CASSQNADGYTF. As DNA, the CDR3 is TGTGCCAGCAGCCAAAACGCGGATGGCTACACCTTC.

The rearrangement uses TRBV28 and TRBJ1-2; 7 nucleotides line up with TRBD1. The CDR3 covers 14 residues. The V segment lost 3 bases and the J segment 4 bases; nucleotides outside the gene matches: 5. Looked up from germline, CDR1 is MDHEN and CDR2 is SYDVKM. The CDR3 region is CASSFTQGGYGYTF. The CDR3 DNA reads TGTGCCAGCAGTTTTACCCAGGGGGGCTATGGCTACACCTTC.

V and J are TRBV4-3 and TRBJ1-2; D perhaps matches TRBD1 (5 bases). Trimming removed 0 bases at V and 5 bases at J, with 16 bases between. The germline CDR1 and CDR2 sequences are LGHNA and YSLEER. The CDR3 has 16 amino acids. The DNA for the CDR3 is TGCGCCAGCAGCCAAGATCTAGGCAGGGATCATTATGGCTACACCTTC. Translation gives CASSQDLGRDHYGYTF.

The chain recombines TRBV27 with TRBJ2-2; TRBD1 matches at 10 bases. Unmatched junction bases numbered 6, after V lost 4 bases and J lost 7 bases. Per germline, CDR1 MNHEY and CDR2 SMNVEV (reference sequence). The CDR3 contains 15 residues. The CDR3 loop reads CASSYWTGGGGELFF. The CDR3 DNA reads TGTGCCAGCAGTTACTGGACAGGGGGTGGCGGGGAGCTGTTTTTT.

The rearrangement uses TRBV18 and TRBJ2-7; possibly TRBD2 for D (5 bases). Germline values: CDR1 KGHSH, CDR2 LQKENI. The CDR3 runs 15 residues. V was trimmed by 1 base and J by 0 bases, leaving 10 bases between them. The DNA of the CDR3 is TGTGCCAGCTCACCACTGAGGGCCTACTCCTACGAGCAGTACTTC. Translating gives CASSPLRAYSYEQYF.

This clone was seen more than once but under ten times. The chain uses TRBV18 and TRBJ1-4, with a tentative D call TRBD1 (5 bases). This CDR3 spans 15 amino acids. Trimming stripped 2 bases from V and 11 bases from J, with 18 bases between. Germline lookup yields CDR1 KGHSH and CDR2 LQKENI. The CDR3 protein is CASSPSPQAAGKLFF. Here the CDR3 DNA reads TGTGCCAGCTCACCATCTCCACAGGCAGCTGGGAAACTGTTTTTT.

V is TRBV4-3 and J is TRBJ1-2; 11 bases are shared with TRBD1. The CDR3 is made up of 16 amino acids. Germline V gene lookup returns CDR1 LGHNA and CDR2 YSLEER. With V trimmed by 1 base and J by 6 bases, 7 bases remained unmatched. CDR3 DNA: TGCGCCAGCAGCCAAGCCGGGACAGGGGGTTTCCATGGCTACACCTTC. It codes for CASSQAGTGGFHGYTF.

Here the CDR3 DNA reads TGTGCCAGCAGACTAGCGGGAGGGAACCCTGGCACAGATACGCAGTATTTT. As protein: CASRLAGGNPGTDTQYF. This chain uses TRBV27 with TRBJ2-3; TRBD2 agrees at 13 bases. Germline V gene sequence: CDR1 MNHEY, CDR2 SMNVEV (reference sequence). The CDR3 has 17 amino acids. J was trimmed by 1 base and V by 6 bases; bases with no gene match: 7.